The next 29 T cell receptor beta chains were all read from a single sample in a study of blood T cell repertoires in COVID-19. Some clones are missing from TCRdb's copy, which holds only in-frame ones; the method was immunoSEQ multiplex PCR. This table has 300,000 to 450,000 clones, roughly nine tenths appearing once. Sequenced input: PBMCs or T cells enriched from blood (not recorded which). Source of these receptors: a man younger than 30 who had recovered from COVID-19.

This clone has just a few counts. V and J are TRBV2 and TRBJ2-2; 8 nucleotides line up with TRBD1. Unmatched junction bases numbered 5, after V lost 4 bases and J lost 7 bases. This CDR3 has 14 residues. Germline V lookup: CDR1 SNHLY, CDR2 FYNNEI. In DNA form, the CDR3 reads TGTGCCAGCAGTGTCAGGGGGCCGGGCGGGGAGCTGTTTTTT. This sequence encodes CASSVRGPGGELFF.

The chain couples TRBV4-2 to TRBJ2-5, with 10 bases that match TRBD2. The V gene end was trimmed by 0 bases and the J gene end by 4 bases; junction bases not matched to a gene: 2. The CDR3 consists of 15 residues. Germline V gene sequence: CDR1 LGHNA, CDR2 YNFKEQ. CDR3 DNA: TGTGCCAGCAGCCAAGAAGCGGGAGGGCCAGAGACCCAGTACTTC. Protein sequence: CASSQEAGGPETQYF.

This sequence joins TRBV23-1 and TRBJ1-1, with 10 bases lining up with TRBD1. TRBV23-1 is labeled an ORF, and its function is uncertain. The CDR3 length is 16 residues. The junction had 8 bases not matched to a gene; V was cut back by 2 bases and J by 5 bases. The DNA for the CDR3 is TGCGCCAGCAGTCAACCCGTCCCGGGACAGGGGACTGAAGCTTTCTTT. This codes for CASSQPVPGQGTEAFF.

The rearrangement uses TRBV15 and TRBJ1-3; D is undetermined. CDR3 size: 16 residues. Between the trimmed V and J ends, which lost 0 bases and 2 bases, there was a span of 11 bases. Germline V CDR1 and CDR2: LNHNV, YYDKDF (reference sequence). For the CDR3, the DNA is TGTGCCACCAGCAGAGATCACCGGGGAGCTGGAAACACCATATATTTT. It is translated as CATSRDHRGAGNTIYF. The full variable domain, rest sourced from reference TRBV15 and TRBJ1-3, is DAMVIQNPRYQVTQFGKPVTLSCSQTLNHNVMYWYQQKSSQAPKLLFHYYDKDFNNEADTPDNFQSRRPNTSFCFLDIRSPGLGDTAMYLCATSRDHRGAGNTIYFGEGSWLTVV.

Here the CDR3 reads CARKQPGTNQETQYF. CDR3 in DNA: TGTGCCAGAAAACAACCCGGGACAAATCAAGAGACCCAGTACTTC. This chain connects TRBV5-3 to TRBJ2-5; possibly TRBD1 for D (6 bases). TRBV5-3 is given ORF status, its function remaining uncertain. The germline V and J ends were trimmed by 6 bases and 2 bases, with 17 bases remaining between them. There are 15 residues in the CDR3.

The chain uses TRBV2 and TRBJ1-2; a weak D match, TRBD1 (5 bases). V shed 3 bases and J shed 4 bases, with 18 bases lying between them. The CDR3 has 16 amino acids. Germline lookup yields CDR1 SNHLY and CDR2 FYNNEI. The CDR3 here is CASSDPSGGWAYGYTF. CDR3 nucleotides: TGTGCCAGCAGTGACCCTTCGGGGGGGTGGGCCTATGGCTACACCTTC. Looking up the rest from reference TRBV2 and TRBJ1-2 gives the full variable domain: EPEVTQTPSHQVTQMGQEVILRCVPISNHLYFYWYRQILGQKVEFLVSFYNNEISEKSEIFDDQFSVERPDGSNFTLKIRSTKLEDSAMYFCASSDPSGGWAYGYTFGSGTRLTVV.

This chain links TRBV28 with TRBJ2-5; 9 positions match TRBD1. CDR1 and CDR2 (germline): MDHEN, SYDVKM. The V segment lost 5 bases and the J segment 6 bases; nucleotides outside the gene matches: 13. There are 16 residues in the CDR3. CDR3 amino acids: CASSLWDRAYEKTQYF. The DNA of the CDR3 is TGTGCCAGCAGTCTCTGGGACAGGGCGTACGAAAAGACCCAGTACTTC. Full variable domain (outside the CDR3, taken from reference TRBV28 and TRBJ2-5): DVKVTQSSRYLVKRTGEKVFLECVQDMDHENMFWYRQDPGLGLRLIYFSYDVKMKEKGDIPEGYSVSREKKERFSLILESASTNQTSMYLCASSLWDRAYEKTQYFGPGTRLLVL.

V gene TRBV7-9 combines with J gene TRBJ1-5, with D maybe TRBD1 (6 bases). V dropped 5 bases and J dropped 7 bases, with 12 bases sitting between them. Germline V gene lookup returns CDR1 SEHNR and CDR2 FQNEAQ (reference sequence). The CDR3 covers 13 residues. The CDR3 region is CASSPRGGQPQHF. CDR3 DNA: TGTGCCAGCAGCCCCAGGGGAGGGCAGCCCCAGCATTTT.

The chain joins TRBV7-7 to TRBJ2-7; TRBD2 agrees at 13 bases. The CDR3 consists of 15 residues. The germline V gene has CDR1 SSHAT and CDR2 FNYEAQ (reference sequence). J lost 4 bases, V lost 5 bases, and 5 bases had no gene match. The CDR3 protein is CASSPGTSGEYEQYF. The CDR3 coding sequence is TGTGCCAGCAGCCCCGGGACTAGCGGGGAATACGAGCAGTACTTC.

This clone was observed a single time. This chain joins TRBV11-2 and TRBJ2-7, with D uncertain. Germline CDR1 reads SGHAT; CDR2 reads FQNNGV. The CDR3 spans 16 residues. The ends were cut back, 0 bases at V and 4 bases at J, with 16 bases in the middle. CDR3 residues: CASSLDRSVRYYEQYF. CDR3 coding DNA: TGTGCCAGCAGCTTAGATAGGAGCGTGCGATATTACGAGCAGTACTTC.

This clone was recorded once. V gene TRBV11-2 combines with J gene TRBJ2-7; D gene ambiguous. Germline values: CDR1 SGHAT, CDR2 FQNNGV. V shed 0 bases and J shed 4 bases, with 13 bases lying between them. CDR3 length equals 15 residues. This CDR3 is CASSLDPGSPYEQYF. DNA of the CDR3: TGTGCCAGCAGCTTAGACCCGGGTTCTCCTTACGAGCAGTACTTC.

DNA for the CDR3: TGTGCCAGCAGCTTCTCGGGAGCAACCGGGGAGCTGTTTTTT. Its translation is CASSFSGATGELFF. This chain joins TRBV7-7 and TRBJ2-2; a weak D match, TRBD2 (6 bases). Germline CDR1 SSHAT, CDR2 FNYEAQ (reference sequence). The V and J ends lost 3 bases and 5 bases respectively, with 10 bases between them. This CDR3 spans 14 amino acids.

The chain employs TRBV11-3 and TRBJ2-7; the D gene is possibly TRBD1 (6 bases). The CDR3 spans 13 residues. Germline V CDR1 and CDR2: SGHNT, YENEEA. Trimming left V 5 bases short and J 3 bases short, with 11 bases between. The CDR3 region has the DNA TGTGCCAGCAGCGTCGGACAGTACTACGAGCAGTACTTC. Its protein is CASSVGQYYEQYF.

V is TRBV13 and J is TRBJ1-3; 8 nucleotides align to TRBD1. V shed 4 bases, J shed 4 bases, and the junction held 6 bases outside the gene matches. This CDR3 has 15 residues. The germline gives CDR1 PRHDT, CDR2 FYEKMQ (reference sequence). DNA for the CDR3: TGTGCCAGCAGCTCGACAGGGGAAGGAGGAAACACCATATATTTT. This translates into CASSSTGEGGNTIYF.

This chain links TRBV7-9 with TRBJ2-1; TRBD2 agrees at 10 bases. Germline V CDR1 and CDR2: SEHNR, FQNEAQ (reference sequence). V lost 1 base, J lost 4 bases, and 10 bases stayed unmatched. The CDR3 is 18 amino acids. CDR3: CASSLGWSSGRGYNEQFF. CDR3 nucleotides: TGTGCCAGCAGCTTAGGCTGGTCAAGCGGGAGGGGATACAATGAGCAGTTCTTC. Complete variable domain (other parts from reference TRBV7-9 and TRBJ2-1): DTGVSQNPRHKITKRGQNVTFRCDPISEHNRLYWYRQTLGQGPEFLTYFQNEAQLEKSRLLSDRFSAERPKGSFSTLEIQRTEQGDSAMYLCASSLGWSSGRGYNEQFFGPGTRLTVL.

The rearrangement links TRBV7-9 to TRBJ1-1; 8 bases agree with TRBD1. Germline CDR1 and CDR2: SEHNR and FQNEAQ (reference sequence). J lost 5 bases, V lost 6 bases, and 11 bases had no gene match. The CDR3 extends over 15 amino acids. CDR3 sequence: CASRQGQGSETEAFF. The CDR3 bases are TGTGCCAGCAGGCAAGGACAGGGCAGCGAAACTGAAGCTTTCTTT.

In DNA, the CDR3 is TGTGCCAGCAGCCCCACCGGGACAGGGGGCTATGGCTACACCTTC. Protein sequence: CASSPTGTGGYGYTF. The chain recombines TRBV7-9 with TRBJ1-2, with TRBD1 matching over 11 bases. The CDR3 loop spans 15 amino acids. V dropped 5 bases and J dropped 4; count of bases not matched to a gene: 6. Germline values: CDR1 SEHNR, CDR2 FQNEAQ (reference sequence). Full variable domain (outside the CDR3, taken from reference TRBV7-9 and TRBJ1-2): DTGVSQNPRHKITKRGQNVTFRCDPISEHNRLYWYRQTLGQGPEFLTYFQNEAQLEKSRLLSDRFSAERPKGSFSTLEIQRTEQGDSAMYLCASSPTGTGGYGYTFGSGTRLTVV.

This chain uses TRBV18 with TRBJ2-5; 11 nucleotides align to TRBD2. Germline trimming cut 0 bases from V and 5 bases from J; bases unmatched to any gene: 8. The length of the CDR3 is 17 residues. The germline CDR1 and CDR2 sequences are KGHSH and LQKENI. CDR3 sequence reads: CASSPPSSGGAQETQYF. CDR3 nucleotide sequence: TGTGCCAGCTCACCACCGAGTAGCGGGGGGGCCCAGGAGACCCAGTACTTC.

The rearrangement joins TRBV11-2 to TRBJ1-1; no definite D call. This CDR3 comprises 17 residues. Between the trimmed V and J ends, which lost 0 bases and 2 bases, there was a span of 16 bases. Per germline, CDR1 SGHAT and CDR2 FQNNGV. The DNA of the CDR3 is TGTGCCAGCAGCTTAGATCAACCCGCCCGGGTAAACACTGAAGCTTTCTTT. It yields the protein CASSLDQPARVNTEAFF.

The J gene is TRBJ2-5, the V gene TRBV6-1, with unresolved D. Germline lookup yields CDR1 MNHNS and CDR2 SASEGT. CDR3 length: 14 residues. The V end lost 2 bases, the J end lost 2 bases, and 9 bases lay between the germline ends. As DNA, the CDR3 is TGTGCCAGCAGTGAATCGCGGATACAAGAGACCCAGTACTTC. Protein sequence: CASSESRIQETQYF.

The gene calls are TRBV4-1 and TRBJ2-1; 7 nucleotides line up with TRBD1. Germline V gives CDR1 MGHRA, CDR2 YSYEKL. This CDR3 is built from 14 residues. Unmatched junction bases numbered 6, after V lost 1 base and J lost 9 bases. The chain's CDR3 is CASSQVSGDSEQFF. For the CDR3, the DNA is TGCGCCAGCAGCCAAGTTTCAGGGGACAGTGAGCAGTTCTTC.

The chain employs TRBV10-3 and TRBJ2-7; 7 nucleotides match TRBD2. Losses at the gene ends were 3 bases for V and 6 bases for J; bases not matched to a gene: 8. The CDR3 covers 14 residues. Germline values: CDR1 ENHRY, CDR2 SYGVKD. CDR3 nucleotide sequence: TGTGCCATCAGTGAAGGCGGGAGCCTTCTCGAGCAGTACTTC. Protein sequence: CAISEGGSLLEQYF.

With respect to this clone: A read error may produce the germline difference seen at one junction end. This chain uses TRBV19 with TRBJ1-4, with D hard to call. Germline CDR1 LNHDA, CDR2 SQIVND (reference sequence). The CDR3 has 13 residues. The CDR3, as DNA: TGCCCCCTGGCGGAAAGCCTAAATGAAAAACTGTTTTTT. Its translation is CPLAESLNEKLFF. The complete variable domain, with remaining parts taken from reference TRBV19 and TRBJ1-4, reads DGGITQSPKYLFRKEGQNVTLSCEQNLNHDAMYWYRQDPGQGLRLIYYSQIVNDFQKGDIAEGYSVSREKKESFPLTVTSAQKNPTAFYLCPLAESLNEKLFFGSGTQLSVL.

This sequence joins TRBV7-2 and TRBJ2-7; 9 positions match TRBD1. The CDR3 is made up of 15 amino acids. With 8 bases clipped from V and 4 bases from J, the junction kept 12 bases outside the gene matches. The germline V gene encodes CDR1 SGHTA and CDR2 FQGNSA. The CDR3 nucleotides are TGTGCCAGCCTCAAGGGGACAGGGCTCGCTTACGAGCAGTACTTC. Its protein product is CASLKGTGLAYEQYF.

The chain employs TRBV6-6 and TRBJ2-7, with 8 bases lining up with TRBD1. V was clipped by 2 bases and J by 4 bases; unmatched bases: 4. The germline CDR1 and CDR2 sequences are MNHNY and SVGAGI (reference sequence). This CDR3 region has 14 residues. CDR3 protein: CASSYIDRGYEQYF. CDR3 sequence (DNA): TGTGCCAGCAGTTACATCGACAGGGGATACGAGCAGTACTTC.

The chain recombines TRBV3-1 (or the pseudogene TRBV3-2) with TRBJ1-2; 9 nucleotides align to TRBD1. The V gene end was trimmed by 5 bases and the J gene end by 5 bases; junction bases not matched to a gene: 9. CDR3 length equals 15 residues. CDR1 is LGHDT, CDR2 YNNKEL, per germline (reference sequence). The CDR3 bases are TGTGCCAGCAGCTTCCCCGGGACAGGGTTTTATGGCTACACCTTC. It is translated as CASSFPGTGFYGYTF.

The chain carries TRBV5-1 and TRBJ1-2; maybe TRBD1 (6 bases). Germline CDR1 reads SGHRS; CDR2 reads YFSETQ. The CDR3 consists of 11 residues. Trimming removed 8 bases at V and 6 bases at J, with 11 bases between. This CDR3 reads CASQGGNGYTF. The DNA for the CDR3 is TGCGCCAGTCAAGGGGGAAATGGCTACACCTTC.

The CDR3 bases are TGTGCCTGCCCCCTTAAGGGAGCGGGAAACACCATATATTTT. It is translated as CACPLKGAGNTIYF. This chain links TRBV30 with TRBJ1-3; D unclear. The CDR3 loop spans 14 amino acids. The V end was cut by 6 bases, the J end by 4 bases, with 16 bases between. Looked up from germline, CDR1 is GTSNPN and CDR2 is SVGIG (reference sequence).

CDR3 sequence reads: CSSSGPGGVEQFF. CDR3 coding DNA: TGCAGCTCCTCGGGCCCCGGAGGAGTCGAGCAGTTCTTC. The chain uses TRBV29-1 and TRBJ2-1; D may be TRBD2 (5 bases). This CDR3 contains 13 residues. The germline V gene encodes CDR1 SQVTM and CDR2 ANQGSEA. Trimming removed 8 bases at V and 10 bases at J, with 21 bases between.